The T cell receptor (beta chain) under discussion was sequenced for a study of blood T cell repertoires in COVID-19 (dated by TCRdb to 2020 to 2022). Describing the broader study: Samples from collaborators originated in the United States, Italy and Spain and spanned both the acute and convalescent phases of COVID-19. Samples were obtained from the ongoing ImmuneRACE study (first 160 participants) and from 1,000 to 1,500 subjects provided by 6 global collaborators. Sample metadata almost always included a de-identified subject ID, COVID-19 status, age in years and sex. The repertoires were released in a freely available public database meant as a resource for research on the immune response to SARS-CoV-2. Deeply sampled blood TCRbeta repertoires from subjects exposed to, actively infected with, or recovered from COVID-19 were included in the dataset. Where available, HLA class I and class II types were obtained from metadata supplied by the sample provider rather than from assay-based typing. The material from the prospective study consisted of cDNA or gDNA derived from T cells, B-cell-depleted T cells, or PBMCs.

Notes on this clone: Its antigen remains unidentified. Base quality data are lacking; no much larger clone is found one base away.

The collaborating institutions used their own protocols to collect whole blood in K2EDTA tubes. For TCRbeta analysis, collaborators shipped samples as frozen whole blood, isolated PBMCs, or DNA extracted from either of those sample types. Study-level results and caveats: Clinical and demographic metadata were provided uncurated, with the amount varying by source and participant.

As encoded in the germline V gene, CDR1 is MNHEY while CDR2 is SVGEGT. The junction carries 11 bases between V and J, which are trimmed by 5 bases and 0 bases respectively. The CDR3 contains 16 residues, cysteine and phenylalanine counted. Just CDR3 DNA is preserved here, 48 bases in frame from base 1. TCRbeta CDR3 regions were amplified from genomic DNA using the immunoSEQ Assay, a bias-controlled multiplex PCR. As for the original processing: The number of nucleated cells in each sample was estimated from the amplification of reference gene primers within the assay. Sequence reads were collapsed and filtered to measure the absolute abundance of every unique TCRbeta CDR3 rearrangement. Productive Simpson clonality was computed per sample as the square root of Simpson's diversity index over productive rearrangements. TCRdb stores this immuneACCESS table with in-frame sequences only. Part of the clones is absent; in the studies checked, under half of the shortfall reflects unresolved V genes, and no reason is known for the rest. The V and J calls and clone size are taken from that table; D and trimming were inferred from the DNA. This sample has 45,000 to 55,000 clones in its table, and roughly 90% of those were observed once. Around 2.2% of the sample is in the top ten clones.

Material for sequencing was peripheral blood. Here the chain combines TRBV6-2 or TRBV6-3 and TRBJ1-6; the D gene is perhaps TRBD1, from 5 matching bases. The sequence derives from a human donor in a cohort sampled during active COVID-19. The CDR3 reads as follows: CASSQDSFSYNSPLHF. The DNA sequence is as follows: TGTGCCAGCAGTCAAGACAGCTTCTCCTATAATTCACCCCTCCACTTT.